This entry lists 21 T cell receptor beta chains sequenced from one sample in a study of blood T cell repertoires in COVID-19. Some clones are missing from TCRdb's copy, which holds only in-frame ones; the method was immunoSEQ multiplex PCR. The data contain about 68,000 clones, approximately 85% of them singletons. Sequencing was performed on peripheral blood. The receptors derive from a man over 45 with acute or convalescent COVID-19.

V usage is TRBV2 and J usage is TRBJ2-5; 8 nucleotides agree with TRBD1. Germline-derived CDR1 and CDR2 are SNHLY and FYNNEI. Germline trimming cut 1 base from V and 4 bases from J; bases unmatched to any gene: 5. This CDR3 is 15 amino acids long. CDR3 DNA sequence: TGTGCCAGCAGTGAAGGTGACAGGGGCGGAGAGACCCAGTACTTC. It codes for CASSEGDRGGETQYF.

The chain uses TRBV7-8 and TRBJ2-3; a weak D match, TRBD2 (7 bases). V was trimmed by 7 bases and J by 0 bases, leaving 14 bases between them. The CDR3 consists of 15 residues. Germline-derived CDR1 and CDR2 are SGHVS and FQNEAQ. The CDR3 reads CASTRGAASTDTQYF. CDR3 nucleotides: TGTGCCAGCACCCGGGGGGCGGCGAGCACAGATACGCAGTATTTT. Full variable domain (missing parts from reference TRBV7-8 and TRBJ2-3): GAGVSQSPRYKVAKRGQDVALRCDPISGHVSLFWYQQALGQGPEFLTYFQNEAQLDKSGLPSDRFFAERPEGSVSTLKIQRTQQEDSAVYLCASTRGAASTDTQYFGPGTRLTVL.

This clone showed up just once. The chain combines TRBV29-1 with TRBJ1-2; no definite D call. Trimming cost V 2 bases and J 8 bases, with 18 bases left between them. Germline CDR1 reads SQVTM; CDR2 reads ANQGSEA. This CDR3 is built from 14 residues. DNA of the CDR3: TGCAGCGTTGAATGGCAGGATATAGGTGGGGGCTACACCTTC. As protein: CSVEWQDIGGGYTF.

V is TRBV6-5 and J is TRBJ1-1, with 8 bases matching TRBD1. V was pared by 4 bases and J by 5 bases, with 6 bases of the junction left unmatched. The CDR3 is 14 amino acids. The germline CDR1 and CDR2 sequences are MNHEY and SVGAGI. CDR3 residues: CASSLTGVITEAFF. CDR3 in DNA: TGTGCCAGCAGTTTGACAGGGGTGATTACTGAAGCTTTCTTT.

The chain employs TRBV5-1 and TRBJ1-2; no firm D call. CDR1 is SGHRS and CDR2 is YFSETQ in the germline V gene. V lost 5 bases and J 2 bases, leaving 13 bases between the germline ends. This CDR3 spans 14 amino acids. CDR3 nucleotide sequence: TGCGCCAGCAGGAGCCTGGCGGTGAACTATGGCTACACCTTC. As protein: CASRSLAVNYGYTF.

The rearrangement links TRBV9 to TRBJ1-2; D is ambiguous. In germline, CDR1 is SGDLS, CDR2 YYNGEE. Deletions cut 0 bases from V and 3 bases from J, with 15 bases between. The CDR3 has 16 amino acids. CDR3 in DNA: TGTGCCAGCAGCGTAGGGGCGGACTATTCTTACTATGGCTACACCTTC. Amino acid sequence: CASSVGADYSYYGYTF.

The CDR3 sequence: CASSEGILAGDTDTQYF. The CDR3 DNA is TGTGCCAGCAGTGAAGGAATCCTAGCGGGGGACACAGATACGCAGTATTTT. The rearrangement links TRBV6-1 to TRBJ2-3; TRBD2 aligns across 10 bases. The CDR3 extends over 17 amino acids. Germline lookup yields CDR1 MNHNS and CDR2 SASEGT. Trimming cost V 1 base and J 2 bases; bases outside gene matches: 6.

This clone was counted between two and nine times. The chain links TRBV14 to TRBJ1-2; D possibly corresponds to TRBD1 (5 bases). V was pared by 5 bases and J by 3 bases, with 10 bases between. Per germline, CDR1 SGHDN and CDR2 FVKESK. The CDR3 length is 13 residues. CDR3: CASSEGLDYGYTF. CDR3 nucleotide sequence: TGTGCCAGCAGCGAGGGACTGGACTATGGCTACACCTTC.

The gene calls are TRBV6-1 and TRBJ2-7; a weak D match, TRBD1 (6 bases). Germline-derived CDR1 and CDR2 are MNHNS and SASEGT. The CDR3 runs 15 residues. V lost 3 bases and J 3 bases, leaving 15 bases between the germline ends. The CDR3 nucleotides read TGTGCCAGCAGTGATGCCCATACAGGGCACTACGAGCAGTACGTC. Residues: CASSDAHTGHYEQYV.

CDR3 nucleotide sequence: TGTGCTAGTGGTGTTAGCGGGGGTTTAGAGACCCAGTACTTC. It yields the protein CASGVSGGLETQYF. This chain connects TRBV12-5 to TRBJ2-5; 9 nucleotides match TRBD2. The CDR3 is 14 residues long. Germline-derived CDR1 and CDR2 are LGHNT and FRNRAP. Trimming at V came to 5 bases and at J to 4 bases, leaving 5 bases not matched to a gene.

This chain connects TRBV6-5 to TRBJ1-1, with TRBD1 matching over 7 bases. The germline CDR1 and CDR2 sequences are MNHEY and SVGAGI. With 10 bases clipped from V and 3 bases from J, the junction kept 8 bases outside the gene matches. The CDR3 covers 13 residues. Written as DNA, the CDR3 is TGTGCCATCAGAAGACAGGGAGACACTGAAGCTTTCTTT. It is translated as CAIRRQGDTEAFF.

This rearrangement joins TRBV6-5 to TRBJ2-2; 8 bases are shared with TRBD2. Germline V CDR1 and CDR2: MNHEY, SVGAGI. CDR3 length equals 13 residues. The V and J ends lost 6 bases and 7 bases, in that order; junction bases with no gene match: 4. The CDR3 region is CASRRGAHGELFF. The CDR3 DNA sequence: TGTGCCAGCAGGCGGGGGGCGCACGGGGAGCTGTTTTTT.

The chain has TRBV30 and TRBJ1-1, with D possibly being TRBD1 (5 bases). Looked up from germline, CDR1 is GTSNPN and CDR2 is SVGIG (reference sequence). V lost 8 bases and J 5 bases, leaving 24 bases between the germline ends. CDR3 size: 15 residues. CDR3 in DNA: TGTGCCGGGGGGGTGGGGCACCGAGGTGGGACTGAAGCTTTCTTT. It codes for CAGGVGHRGGTEAFF. Full variable domain (outside the CDR3, taken from reference TRBV30 and TRBJ1-1): SQTIHQWPATLVQPVGSPLSLECTVEGTSNPNLYWYRQAAGRGLQLLFYSVGIGQISSEVPQNLSASRPQDRQFILSSKKLLLSDSGFYLCAGGVGHRGGTEAFFGQGTRLTVV.

The rearrangement joins TRBV7-6 to TRBJ1-4; D may be TRBD1 (5 bases). V lost 2 bases, J lost 2 bases, and 12 bases lay in between. This CDR3 spans 16 amino acids. Germline assignment: CDR1 SGHVS and CDR2 FNYEAQ. The CDR3 is CASSLQAGGTNEKLFF. Written as DNA, the CDR3 is TGTGCCAGCAGCTTACAAGCTGGGGGGACTAATGAAAAACTGTTTTTT.

This rearrangement joins TRBV11-2 to TRBJ2-7, with 7 bases identical to TRBD1. Losses at the gene ends were 3 bases for V and 2 bases for J; bases not matched to a gene: 4. This CDR3 comprises 14 residues. Germline V gene data show CDR1 as SGHAT and CDR2 as FQNNGV. DNA for the CDR3: TGTGCCAGCAGCTTGCCGGGACAGACCTACGAGCAGTACTTC. Translated: CASSLPGQTYEQYF.

The gene calls are TRBV11-2 and TRBJ1-1, with a possible D match to TRBD1 (5 bases). CDR1 SGHAT and CDR2 FQNNGV come from the germline V gene. V was shortened by 1 base and J by 8 bases, with 14 bases between the two germline ends. This CDR3 is 14 amino acids long. The DNA of the CDR3 is TGTGCCAGCAGCTTAGGCGCGGCAGGGCGGGAAGCTTTCTTT. Residues: CASSLGAAGREAFF.

The chain is built from TRBV18 and TRBJ2-1; D possibly corresponds to TRBD2 (6 bases). V dropped 5 bases and J dropped 6 bases, with 11 bases sitting between them. The germline V gene has CDR1 KGHSH and CDR2 LQKENI. CDR3 length equals 13 residues. In nucleotides, the CDR3 is TGTGCCAGCTCAGGGGGGAAGGGCAATGAGCAGTTCTTC. This sequence encodes CASSGGKGNEQFF.

The V gene is TRBV2, the J gene TRBJ2-3; 7 nucleotides agree with TRBD1. Germline loops: CDR1 SNHLY, CDR2 FYNNEI. The CDR3 totals 13 residues. J gave up 10 bases and V 2 bases, and 6 bases lay outside the gene matches. The CDR3 here is CASSEPGTAAQYF. The CDR3 DNA follows: TGTGCCAGCAGTGAACCGGGGACAGCAGCGCAGTATTTT.

This clone is a singleton in its sample. The chain uses TRBV6-5 and TRBJ1-1; D ambiguous. V was cut by 2 bases and J by 0 bases, with 4 bases left in between. Germline CDR1 and CDR2: MNHEY and SVGAGI. This CDR3 region has 13 residues. As DNA, the CDR3 is TGTGCCAGCAGTTACACAGTGAACACTGAAGCTTTCTTT. Translated: CASSYTVNTEAFF.

The chain carries TRBV30 and TRBJ1-2; D might be TRBD1 (6 bases). CDR1 GTSNPN and CDR2 SVGIG come from the germline V gene (reference sequence). This CDR3 region has 12 residues. V lost 0 bases, J lost 7 bases, and 9 bases lay in between. In nucleotides, the CDR3 is TGTGCCTGGAGTGTATCAGGGGCTGGCTACACCTTC. Translating gives CAWSVSGAGYTF.

This clone was recorded only once. The V gene is TRBV5-1, the J gene TRBJ2-1; 8 positions agree with TRBD1. Germline loops: CDR1 SGHRS, CDR2 YFSETQ. With 4 bases clipped from V and 4 bases from J, the junction kept 10 bases outside the gene matches. The CDR3 consists of 16 residues. The CDR3: CASSPQTGAYYNEQFF. The CDR3 region has the DNA TGCGCCAGCAGCCCGCAGACAGGGGCGTATTACAATGAGCAGTTCTTC. Looking up the rest from reference TRBV5-1 and TRBJ2-1 gives the full variable domain: KAGVTQTPRYLIKTRGQQVTLSCSPISGHRSVSWYQQTPGQGLQFLFEYFSETQRNKGNFPGRFSGRQFSNSRSEMNVSTLELGDSALYLCASSPQTGAYYNEQFFGPGTRLTVL.